Each of the 4 T cell receptor beta chains below was sequenced from the same sample in a study of T-cell reconstitution after alpha-beta-depleted transplantation in children listed by TCRdb under 2016. The library was prepared using PCR. The instrument given in TCRdb is Illumina HiSeq 2500. TCR library preparation used molecular barcoding, with unique molecular identifiers applied to normalize quantification of the TCRbeta repertoire. The public sequencing data were trimmed at Q25 with fastp and processed into clonotypes with MiXCR by TCRdb, which kept only in-frame beta chains. For every CDR3 protein sequence, its rows merge into one entry that carries the most common genes and DNA. The sample table lists approximately 270,000 distinct CDR3 sequences, nearly 10% of them with a count of one. The leading ten clones occupy over 9.5% of the sample. Source: PBMCs from the stem cell graft donor, taken from the stem cell graft. Receptors were obtained from a human donor who donated a stem cell graft to a child with SCID.

This clonotype was seen more than once but under ten times. The V call is TRBV29-1, the J call TRBJ2-3, with D hard to call. This CDR3 has 12 residues. Trimming took off 7 bases at V and 1 base at J, with 9 bases between the two ends. Germline loops: CDR1 SQVTM, CDR2 ANQGSEA. The CDR3 loop is CSARWGTDTQYF. CDR3 nucleotide sequence: TGCAGCGCGAGATGGGGCACAGATACGCAGTATTTT.

The rearrangement uses TRBV7-9 and TRBJ1-3; D uncertain. The V gene lost 2 bases and the J gene lost 4 bases, with 9 bases spanning the gap. This CDR3 spans 14 amino acids. Germline CDR1 and CDR2: SEHNR and FQNEAQ (reference sequence). The chain's CDR3 is CASSLLDQGNTIYF. CDR3 nucleotides: TGTGCCAGCAGCTTACTAGACCAGGGAAACACCATATATTTT. Full variable domain (rest looked up from reference TRBV7-9 and TRBJ1-3): DTGVSQNPRHKITKRGQNVTFRCDPISEHNRLYWYRQTLGQGPEFLTYFQNEAQLEKSRLLSDRFSAERPKGSFSTLEIQRTEQGDSAMYLCASSLLDQGNTIYFGEGSWLTVV.

This clonotype was detected a few times. This chain connects TRBV2 to TRBJ2-7; TRBD2 might be the D (6 bases). Germline V gene lookup returns CDR1 SNHLY and CDR2 FYNNEI. The CDR3 length is 13 residues. Trimming took off 7 bases at V and 6 bases at J, with 16 bases between the two ends. The CDR3 DNA reads as TGTGCCAGCACTGTGGTCGGGGGACGCGAGCAGTACTTC. Its protein is CASTVVGGREQYF.

This clonotype was counted between two and nine times. V gene TRBV7-2 combines with J gene TRBJ2-2; D gene unclear. The CDR3 is made up of 14 amino acids. V was clipped by 1 base and J by 4 bases, with 7 bases between them. Germline-derived CDR1 and CDR2 are SGHTA and FQGNSA. CDR3 nucleotides: TGTGCCAGCAGCTTAGTTACTGGCACCGGGGAGCTGTTTTTT. Residues: CASSLVTGTGELFF. Looking up the rest from reference TRBV7-2 and TRBJ2-2 gives the full variable domain: GAGVSQSPSNKVTEKGKDVELRCDPISGHTALYWYRQSLGQGLEFLIYFQGNSAPDKSGLPSDRFSAERTGGSVSTLTIQRTQQEDSAVYLCASSLVTGTGELFFGEGSRLTVL.